These 18 T cell receptor beta chains were sequenced from one sample in a study of CD8+ T cells in alopecia areata. Investigators isolated RNA and reverse transcribed it into cDNA to act as the sequencing template. Clones were read by immunoSEQ multiplex PCR, and TCRdb kept only the in-frame ones, dropping some. This sample has under 75,000 clones; about 45% occur once, and the top ten carry approximately 18%. The sample consisted of CD8+ T cells sorted from blood, taken at week 0. The source is a human donor with alopecia areata.

The chain links TRBV2 to TRBJ1-2; 12 bases align to TRBD1. V shed 6 bases and J 8 bases; nucleotides not matched to a gene: 13. CDR3 length: 16 residues. CDR1 and CDR2 (germline): SNHLY, FYNNEI. CDR3 loop: CASSDFLGQGAVGYTF. CDR3 nucleotide sequence: TGTGCCAGCAGCGATTTCCTGGGACAGGGGGCAGTCGGCTACACCTTC.

This sequence joins TRBV29-1 and TRBJ1-5; D unresolved. The V and J ends lost 1 base and 0 bases respectively, with 10 bases between them. Germline V gives CDR1 SQVTM, CDR2 ANQGSEA. This CDR3 spans 15 amino acids. The CDR3 reads CSVEVDIYSNQPQHF. In nucleotides, the CDR3 is TGCAGCGTTGAAGTCGACATCTATAGCAATCAGCCCCAGCATTTT.

Ten or more counts support this clone. V usage is TRBV11-2 and J usage is TRBJ2-7; tentative D call: TRBD1 (6 bases). The CDR3 runs to 12 residues. The V gene's germline CDR1 is SGHAT and CDR2 FQNNGV. V was trimmed by 5 bases and J by 2 bases, leaving 7 bases between them. CDR3 sequence reads: CASSGQTYEQYF. The DNA of the CDR3 is TGTGCCAGCAGCGGACAGACCTACGAGCAGTACTTC.

V usage is TRBV28 and J usage is TRBJ2-3; maybe TRBD2 (5 bases). CDR3 length: 14 amino acids. Germline CDR1 MDHEN, CDR2 SYDVKM. The V end was cut by 7 bases, the J end by 2 bases, with 13 bases between. DNA for the CDR3: TGTGCCAGCACCGTGCTGGGAGTCACAGATACGCAGTATTTT. Translation: CASTVLGVTDTQYF.

A note on this clone: The junction departs from germline at one end; a sequencing error may be responsible. The chain joins TRBV7-7 to TRBJ2-5, with 12 bases aligning to TRBD2. This CDR3 is built from 17 residues. Germline CDR1 and CDR2: SSHAT and FNYEAQ (reference sequence). In DNA, the CDR3 is TGTGCTAGCAGCTTAGGGGGAACTAGCGGGAGGTTAGAGACCCAGTACTTC. Protein sequence: CASSLGGTSGRLETQYF.

The sample holds many counts of this clone. This rearrangement joins TRBV7-8 to TRBJ1-5; D gene uncertain. V dropped 5 bases and J dropped 2 bases, with 4 bases sitting between them. Per germline, CDR1 SGHVS and CDR2 FQNEAQ. The CDR3 is 12 residues long. The CDR3 protein is CASSPGNQPQHF. CDR3 DNA sequence: TGTGCCAGCAGCCCCGGCAATCAGCCCCAGCATTTT. The full variable domain, rest sourced from reference TRBV7-8 and TRBJ1-5, is GAGVSQSPRYKVAKRGQDVALRCDPISGHVSLFWYQQALGQGPEFLTYFQNEAQLDKSGLPSDRFFAERPEGSVSTLKIQRTQQEDSAVYLCASSPGNQPQHFGDGTRLSIL.

There are a few counts of this clone. The CDR3 here is CASSLATSSYNEQFF. CDR3 nucleotides: TGTGCCAGCAGCTTAGCGACTAGCTCCTACAATGAGCAGTTCTTC. This sequence joins TRBV7-6 and TRBJ2-1, with D possibly being TRBD2 (6 bases). Trimming removed 0 bases from V and 0 bases from J, with 6 bases in between. The CDR3 totals 15 residues. Germline assignment: CDR1 SGHVS and CDR2 FNYEAQ.

CDR3 sequence (DNA): TGTGCCAGCAGCAACCTACTAGGCGAGCCGCCAGCCGAGCAGTTCTTC. This codes for CASSNLLGEPPAEQFF. The chain is built from TRBV9 and TRBJ2-1; maybe TRBD2 (5 bases). The V gene lost 4 bases and the J gene lost 10 bases, with 24 bases spanning the gap. In germline, CDR1 is SGDLS, CDR2 YYNGEE. CDR3 length: 16 residues.

The genes are TRBV4-1 and TRBJ2-3; 10 bases line up with TRBD2. This CDR3 has 18 amino acids. Per the germline V gene, CDR1 is MGHRA and CDR2 is YSYEKL. V shed 1 base and J 3 bases; nucleotides not matched to a gene: 10. The CDR3 sequence: CASSQVLFGTSETDTQYF. DNA of the CDR3: TGCGCCAGCAGCCAAGTTTTGTTCGGGACTAGCGAAACAGATACGCAGTATTTT.

This chain links TRBV4-1 with TRBJ1-4; 7 bases are shared with TRBD1. V shed 1 base and J 8 bases; nucleotides not matched to a gene: 7. CDR3 length equals 15 residues. Per germline, CDR1 MGHRA and CDR2 YSYEKL. CDR3 nucleotides: TGCGCCAGCAGCCAAGTAGGGGGCCGGCGCGAAAAACTGTTTTTT. It is translated as CASSQVGGRREKLFF.

The chain carries TRBV7-9 and TRBJ2-2; a weak D match, TRBD1 (5 bases). Germline CDR1 and CDR2: SEHNR and FQNEAQ (reference sequence). Deletions cut 4 bases from V and 6 bases from J, with 15 bases between. The CDR3 has 15 amino acids. The CDR3 protein is CASSSQEGKAGELFF. The CDR3 bases are TGTGCCAGCAGCTCACAGGAAGGGAAGGCCGGGGAGCTGTTTTTT.

V and J are TRBV7-8 and TRBJ2-1, with D tentatively TRBD1 or TRBD2 (5 bases each). Trimming cost V 5 bases and J 5 bases, with 13 bases left between them. Germline assignment: CDR1 SGHVS and CDR2 FQNEAQ. The CDR3 runs to 14 residues. The chain's CDR3 is CASSTGTPDNEQFF. As DNA, the CDR3 is TGTGCCAGCAGCACCGGGACCCCGGACAATGAGCAGTTCTTC.

This clone is deemed medium-sized. The CDR3 reads CASSFWGPSEGTGELFF. Here the CDR3 DNA reads TGTGCCAGCAGTTTCTGGGGTCCCAGCGAGGGCACCGGGGAGCTGTTTTTT. The rearrangement joins TRBV28 to TRBJ2-2; possible D gene TRBD2, 5 bases. This CDR3 contains 17 residues. Deletions cut 3 bases from V and 4 bases from J, with 18 bases between. CDR1 is MDHEN and CDR2 is SYDVKM in the germline V gene.

The chain employs TRBV6-9 and TRBJ1-2, with unresolved D. The CDR3 covers 15 residues. Germline V lookup: CDR1 MNHGY, CDR2 SVAAGI. Trimming pared 3 bases from V and 11 bases from J, leaving 22 bases between. CDR3 nucleotide sequence: TGTGCCAGCAGTTACCCTCTCGCCCGGGAGCCCGGGTACACCTTC. It is translated as CASSYPLAREPGYTF.

The CDR3 DNA is TGTGCCAGCAACTTTATCCGGGACAACTTCAAGCCCCAGCATTTT. Translating it yields CASNFIRDNFKPQHF. This chain links TRBV6-5 with TRBJ1-5; maybe TRBD1 (6 bases). The germline V gene encodes CDR1 MNHEY and CDR2 SVGAGI. The CDR3 totals 15 residues. The germline V and J ends were trimmed by 7 bases and 8 bases, with 21 bases remaining between them.

The rearrangement links TRBV29-1 to TRBJ1-1, with 9 bases aligning to TRBD1. The CDR3 sequence is 11 residues long. V trimming: 7 bases; J trimming: 6 bases; junction bases outside the gene matches: 3. The germline V gene has CDR1 SQVTM and CDR2 ANQGSEA. Here the CDR3 reads CSGNRGPEAFF. The CDR3 DNA sequence: TGCAGCGGAAACAGGGGGCCTGAAGCTTTCTTT. Filled out from reference TRBV29-1 and TRBJ1-1, the complete variable domain reads SAVISQKPSRDICQRGTSLTIQCQVDSQVTMMFWYRQQPGQSLTLIATANQGSEATYESGFVIDKFPISRPNLTFSTLTVSNMSPEDSSIYLCSGNRGPEAFFGQGTRLTVV.

V and J are TRBV9 and TRBJ1-3; D is ambiguous. Germline lookup yields CDR1 SGDLS and CDR2 YYNGEE. Trimming cost V 2 bases and J 3 bases, with 6 bases left between them. The CDR3 has 13 residues. The CDR3 nucleotides read TGTGCCAGCAGCGTGGGATATGGAAACACCATATATTTT. Residues: CASSVGYGNTIYF.

Only a few counts were recorded for this clone. The chain combines TRBV5-1 with TRBJ2-7, with D possibly matching TRBD2 (6 bases). Germline CDR1 SGHRS, CDR2 YFSETQ. The germline V and J ends were trimmed by 2 bases and 4 bases, with 19 bases remaining between them. CDR3 length: 16 residues. Here the CDR3 reads CASSFGGVGRAYEQYF. As DNA, the CDR3 is TGCGCCAGCAGCTTCGGAGGGGTGGGGCGGGCATACGAGCAGTACTTC. Full variable domain (rest looked up from reference TRBV5-1 and TRBJ2-7): KAGVTQTPRYLIKTRGQQVTLSCSPISGHRSVSWYQQTPGQGLQFLFEYFSETQRNKGNFPGRFSGRQFSNSRSEMNVSTLELGDSALYLCASSFGGVGRAYEQYFGPGTRLTVT.